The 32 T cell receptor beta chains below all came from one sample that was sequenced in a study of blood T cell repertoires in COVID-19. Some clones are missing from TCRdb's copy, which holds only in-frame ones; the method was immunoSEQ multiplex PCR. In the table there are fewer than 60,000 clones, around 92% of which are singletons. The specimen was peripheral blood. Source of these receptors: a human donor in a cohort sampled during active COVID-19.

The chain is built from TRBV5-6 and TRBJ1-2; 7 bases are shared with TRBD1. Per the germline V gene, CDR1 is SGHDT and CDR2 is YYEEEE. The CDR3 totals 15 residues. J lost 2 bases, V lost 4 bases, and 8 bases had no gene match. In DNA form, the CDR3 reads TGTGCCAGCAGCCCCGGGACAGAAAAGAACTATGGCTACACCTTC. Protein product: CASSPGTEKNYGYTF. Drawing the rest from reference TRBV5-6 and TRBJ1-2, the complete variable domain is DAGVTQSPTHLIKTRGQQVTLRCSPKSGHDTVSWYQQALGQGPQFIFQYYEEEERQRGNFPDRFSGHQFPNYSSELNVNALLLGDSALYLCASSPGTEKNYGYTFGSGTRLTVV.

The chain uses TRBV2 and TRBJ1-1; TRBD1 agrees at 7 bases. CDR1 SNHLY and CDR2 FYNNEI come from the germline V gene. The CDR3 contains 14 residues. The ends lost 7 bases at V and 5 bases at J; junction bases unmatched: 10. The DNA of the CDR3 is TGTGCCAGCACTCCGGACAGGTTGGGGACTGAAGCTTTCTTT. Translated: CASTPDRLGTEAFF.

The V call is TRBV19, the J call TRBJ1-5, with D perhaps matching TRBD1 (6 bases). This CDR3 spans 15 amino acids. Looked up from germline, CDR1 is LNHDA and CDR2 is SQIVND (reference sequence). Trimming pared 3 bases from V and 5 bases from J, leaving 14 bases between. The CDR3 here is CASSMVTGFYQPQHF. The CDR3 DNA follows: TGTGCCAGTAGTATGGTGACAGGCTTCTATCAGCCCCAGCATTTT.

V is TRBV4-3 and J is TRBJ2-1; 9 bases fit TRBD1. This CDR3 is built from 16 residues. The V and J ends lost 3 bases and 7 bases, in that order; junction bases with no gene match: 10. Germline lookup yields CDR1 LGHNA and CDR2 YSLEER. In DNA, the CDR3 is TGCGCCAGCAGCCACCTCGCCGGGACAGGGACTAATGAGCAGTTCTTC. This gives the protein CASSHLAGTGTNEQFF.

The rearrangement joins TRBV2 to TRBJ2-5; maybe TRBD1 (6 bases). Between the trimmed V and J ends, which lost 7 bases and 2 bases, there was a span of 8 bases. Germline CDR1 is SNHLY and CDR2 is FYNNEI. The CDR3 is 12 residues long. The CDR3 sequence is CASKGGQETQYF. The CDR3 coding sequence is TGTGCCAGCAAAGGGGGACAAGAGACCCAGTACTTC.

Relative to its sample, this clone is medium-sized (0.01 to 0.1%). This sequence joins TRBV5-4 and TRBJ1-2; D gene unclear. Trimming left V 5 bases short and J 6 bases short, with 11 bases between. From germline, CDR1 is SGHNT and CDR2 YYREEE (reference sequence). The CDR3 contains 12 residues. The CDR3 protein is CASRLSGDGYTF. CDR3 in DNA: TGTGCCAGCAGATTGTCCGGGGATGGCTACACCTTC.

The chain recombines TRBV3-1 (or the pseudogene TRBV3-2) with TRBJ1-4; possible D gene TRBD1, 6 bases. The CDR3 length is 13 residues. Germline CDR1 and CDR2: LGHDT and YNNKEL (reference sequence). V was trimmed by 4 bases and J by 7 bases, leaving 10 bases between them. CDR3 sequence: CASSPLGGEKLFF. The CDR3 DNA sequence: TGTGCCAGCAGCCCCCTAGGGGGTGAAAAACTGTTTTTT.

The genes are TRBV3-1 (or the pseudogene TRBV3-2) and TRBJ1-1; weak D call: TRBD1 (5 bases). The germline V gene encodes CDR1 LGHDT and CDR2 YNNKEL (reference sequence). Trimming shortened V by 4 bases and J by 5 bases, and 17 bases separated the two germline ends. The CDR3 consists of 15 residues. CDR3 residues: CASSPDIPLRTEAFF. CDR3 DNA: TGTGCCAGCAGCCCGGACATTCCCTTACGGACTGAAGCTTTCTTT.

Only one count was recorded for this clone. The CDR3 coding sequence is TGTGCCAGCAGCCTACTCCCCGCGAACACCGGGGAGCTGTTTTTT. This translates into CASSLLPANTGELFF. The chain uses TRBV7-2 and TRBJ2-2; D is ambiguous. The CDR3 contains 15 residues. Germline V gene sequence: CDR1 SGHTA, CDR2 FQGNSA. Trimming stripped 5 bases from V and 0 bases from J, with 10 bases between.

CDR3 amino acids: CASSPGTGVFTF. Written as DNA, the CDR3 is TGTGCCAGCTCACCCGGGACAGGGGTTTTCACCTTC. J is TRBJ1-2 and V is TRBV18; TRBD1 matches 10 bases. V lost 3 bases to trimming and J lost 13 bases; unmatched junction nucleotides: 5. Germline lookup yields CDR1 KGHSH and CDR2 LQKENI. CDR3 length: 12 amino acids.

CDR3 sequence reads: CASKNRLAGINEQFF. The CDR3 coding sequence is TGTGCCAGTAAGAACCGACTAGCGGGTATCAATGAGCAGTTCTTC. This chain connects TRBV27 to TRBJ2-1; 10 bases agree with TRBD2. CDR3 length equals 15 residues. V lost 9 bases, J lost 6 bases, and 11 bases stayed unmatched. The germline CDR1 and CDR2 sequences are MNHEY and SMNVEV (reference sequence).

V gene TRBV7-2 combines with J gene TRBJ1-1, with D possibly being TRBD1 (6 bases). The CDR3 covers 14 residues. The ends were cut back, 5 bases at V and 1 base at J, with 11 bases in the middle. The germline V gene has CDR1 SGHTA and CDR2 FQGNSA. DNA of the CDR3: TGTGCCAGCAGCCAGAACAGGGCGAACACTGAAGCTTTCTTT. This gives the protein CASSQNRANTEAFF.

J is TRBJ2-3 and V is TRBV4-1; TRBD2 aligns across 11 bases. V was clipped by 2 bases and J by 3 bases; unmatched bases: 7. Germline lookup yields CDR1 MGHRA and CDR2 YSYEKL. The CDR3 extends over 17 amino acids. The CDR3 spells CASSQSTSGGLTDTQYF. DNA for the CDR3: TGCGCCAGCAGCCAATCAACTAGCGGGGGTCTTACAGATACGCAGTATTTT.

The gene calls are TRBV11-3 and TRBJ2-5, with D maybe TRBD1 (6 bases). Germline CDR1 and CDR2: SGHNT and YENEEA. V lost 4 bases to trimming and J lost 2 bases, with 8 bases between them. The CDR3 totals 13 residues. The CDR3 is CASSWGQQETQYF. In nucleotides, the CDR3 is TGTGCCAGCAGCTGGGGGCAGCAAGAGACCCAGTACTTC.

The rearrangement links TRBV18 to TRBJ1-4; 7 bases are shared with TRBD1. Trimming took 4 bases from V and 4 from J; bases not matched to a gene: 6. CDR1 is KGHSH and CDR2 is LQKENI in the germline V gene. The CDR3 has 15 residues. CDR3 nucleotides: TGTGCCAGCTCACGGTCGGGACAGTTTAATGAAAAACTGTTTTTT. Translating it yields CASSRSGQFNEKLFF.

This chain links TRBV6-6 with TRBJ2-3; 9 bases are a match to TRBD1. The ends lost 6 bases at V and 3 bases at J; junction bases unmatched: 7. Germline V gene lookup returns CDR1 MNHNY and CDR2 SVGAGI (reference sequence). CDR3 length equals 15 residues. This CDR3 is CASRGTGTGTDTQYF. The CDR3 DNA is TGTGCCAGCAGGGGGACCGGGACAGGGACAGATACGCAGTATTTT.

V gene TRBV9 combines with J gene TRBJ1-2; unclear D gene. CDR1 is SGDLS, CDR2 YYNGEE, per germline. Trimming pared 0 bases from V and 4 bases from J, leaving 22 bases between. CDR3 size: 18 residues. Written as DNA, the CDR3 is TGTGCCAGCAGCGTAGATCTACGGGCCCCAGGAGGTCCCTATGGCTACACCTTC. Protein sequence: CASSVDLRAPGGPYGYTF.

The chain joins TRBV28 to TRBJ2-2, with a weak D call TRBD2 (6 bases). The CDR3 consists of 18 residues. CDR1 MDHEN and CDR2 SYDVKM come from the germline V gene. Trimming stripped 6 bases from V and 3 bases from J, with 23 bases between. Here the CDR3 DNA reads TGTGCCAGCAGCCCCGCGGGATCCGGGACGGGGTACACCGGGGAGCTGTTTTTT. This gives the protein CASSPAGSGTGYTGELFF.

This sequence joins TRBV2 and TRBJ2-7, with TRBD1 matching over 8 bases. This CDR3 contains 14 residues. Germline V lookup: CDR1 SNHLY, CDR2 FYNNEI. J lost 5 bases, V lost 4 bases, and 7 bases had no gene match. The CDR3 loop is CASSAADRANEQYF. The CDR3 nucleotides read TGTGCCAGCAGTGCTGCGGACAGGGCTAACGAGCAGTACTTC.

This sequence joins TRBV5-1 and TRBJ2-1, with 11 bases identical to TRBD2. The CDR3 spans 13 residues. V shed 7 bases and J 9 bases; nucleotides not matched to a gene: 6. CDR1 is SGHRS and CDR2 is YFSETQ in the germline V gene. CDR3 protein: CASGTSGGGEQFF. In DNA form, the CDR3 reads TGCGCCAGCGGGACTAGCGGTGGGGGTGAGCAGTTCTTC.

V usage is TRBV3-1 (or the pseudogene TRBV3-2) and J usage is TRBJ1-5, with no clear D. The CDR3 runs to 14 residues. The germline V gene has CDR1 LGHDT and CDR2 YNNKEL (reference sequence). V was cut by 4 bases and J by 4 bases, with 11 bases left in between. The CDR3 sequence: CASSLGRGNQPQHF. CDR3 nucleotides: TGTGCCAGCAGCCTAGGACGGGGAAATCAGCCCCAGCATTTT.

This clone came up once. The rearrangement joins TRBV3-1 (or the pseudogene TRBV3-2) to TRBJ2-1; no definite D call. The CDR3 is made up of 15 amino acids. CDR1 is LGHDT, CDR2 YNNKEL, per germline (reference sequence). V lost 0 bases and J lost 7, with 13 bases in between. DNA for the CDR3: TGTGCCAGCAGCCAAGATACCGGGTACGTAAATGAGCAGTTCTTC. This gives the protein CASSQDTGYVNEQFF.

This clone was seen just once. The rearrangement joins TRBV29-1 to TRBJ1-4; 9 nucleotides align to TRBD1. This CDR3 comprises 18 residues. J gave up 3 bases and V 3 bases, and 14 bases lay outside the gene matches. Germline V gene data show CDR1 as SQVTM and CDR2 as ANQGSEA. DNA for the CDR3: TGCAGCGTTGATGTCCGGCCGGGACAGGGCAACCCTAATGAAAAACTGTTTTTT. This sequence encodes CSVDVRPGQGNPNEKLFF. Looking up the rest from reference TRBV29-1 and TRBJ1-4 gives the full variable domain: SAVISQKPSRDICQRGTSLTIQCQVDSQVTMMFWYRQQPGQSLTLIATANQGSEATYESGFVIDKFPISRPNLTFSTLTVSNMSPEDSSIYLCSVDVRPGQGNPNEKLFFGSGTQLSVL.

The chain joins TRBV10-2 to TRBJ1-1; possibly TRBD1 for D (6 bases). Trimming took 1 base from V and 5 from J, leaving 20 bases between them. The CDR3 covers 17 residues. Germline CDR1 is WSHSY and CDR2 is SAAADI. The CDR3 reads CASSELAGAGSTTEAFF. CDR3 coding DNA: TGCGCCAGCAGTGAGTTAGCGGGGGCCGGGTCGACTACTGAAGCTTTCTTT.

The CDR3 coding sequence is TGTGCCAGCTCCGAGCCGGGACAGAAAGAGACCCAGTACTTC. Translated, it gives CASSEPGQKETQYF. V gene TRBV5-6 combines with J gene TRBJ2-5; the match to TRBD1 covers 7 bases. The CDR3 covers 14 residues. With V trimmed by 7 bases and J by 3 bases, 9 bases remained unmatched. Germline CDR1 SGHDT, CDR2 YYEEEE.

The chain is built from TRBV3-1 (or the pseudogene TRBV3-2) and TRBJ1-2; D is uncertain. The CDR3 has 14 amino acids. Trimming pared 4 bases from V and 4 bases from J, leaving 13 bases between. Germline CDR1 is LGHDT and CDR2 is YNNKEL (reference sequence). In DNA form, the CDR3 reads TGTGCCAGCAGCCCACCAGCGGCCAGCTATGGCTACACCTTC. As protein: CASSPPAASYGYTF.

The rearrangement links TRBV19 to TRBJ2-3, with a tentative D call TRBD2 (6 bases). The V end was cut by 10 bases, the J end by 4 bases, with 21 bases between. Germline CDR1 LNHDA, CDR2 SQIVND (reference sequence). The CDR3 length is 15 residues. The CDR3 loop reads CAIGGQGGVADTQYF. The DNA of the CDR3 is TGTGCCATTGGAGGGCAGGGAGGTGTGGCAGATACGCAGTATTTT.

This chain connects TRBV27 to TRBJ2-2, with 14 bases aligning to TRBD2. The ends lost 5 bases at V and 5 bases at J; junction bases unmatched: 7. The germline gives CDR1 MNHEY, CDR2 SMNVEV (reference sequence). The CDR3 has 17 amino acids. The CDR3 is CASSGLAGGRGTGELFF. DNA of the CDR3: TGTGCCAGCAGTGGACTAGCGGGGGGCCGGGGGACCGGGGAGCTGTTTTTT.

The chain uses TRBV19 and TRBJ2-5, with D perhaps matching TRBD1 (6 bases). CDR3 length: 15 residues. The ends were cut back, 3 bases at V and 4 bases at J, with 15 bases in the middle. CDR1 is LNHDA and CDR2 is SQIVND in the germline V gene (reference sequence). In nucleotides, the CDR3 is TGTGCCAGTAGTATCCCTATAGGACAGAGAGAGACCCAGTACTTC. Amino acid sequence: CASSIPIGQRETQYF. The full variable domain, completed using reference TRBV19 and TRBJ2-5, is DGGITQSPKYLFRKEGQNVTLSCEQNLNHDAMYWYRQDPGQGLRLIYYSQIVNDFQKGDIAEGYSVSREKKESFPLTVTSAQKNPTAFYLCASSIPIGQRETQYFGPGTRLLVL.

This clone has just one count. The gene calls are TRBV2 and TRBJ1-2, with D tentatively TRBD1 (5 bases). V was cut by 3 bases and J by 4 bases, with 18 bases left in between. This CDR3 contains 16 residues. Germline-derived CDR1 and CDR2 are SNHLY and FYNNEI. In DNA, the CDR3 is TGTGCCAGCAGTGATAGGGCCCAAGGGGCGATCTATGGCTACACCTTC. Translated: CASSDRAQGAIYGYTF.

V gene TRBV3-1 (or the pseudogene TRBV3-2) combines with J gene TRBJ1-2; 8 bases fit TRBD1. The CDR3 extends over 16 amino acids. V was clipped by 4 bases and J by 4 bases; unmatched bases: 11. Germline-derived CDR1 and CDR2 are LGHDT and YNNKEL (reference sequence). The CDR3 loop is CASSPWGTGGSYGYTF. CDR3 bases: TGTGCCAGCAGCCCGTGGGGTACAGGGGGGAGCTATGGCTACACCTTC.

The CDR3 DNA is TGTGCCAGCAGTTTGGACAGGGCATTCTCCTATAATTCACCCCTCCACTTT. Translation gives CASSLDRAFSYNSPLHF. The V and J genes are TRBV7-2 and TRBJ1-6; TRBD1 matches at 8 bases. Losses at the gene ends were 6 bases for V and 0 bases for J; bases not matched to a gene: 7. The CDR3 totals 17 residues. Per germline, CDR1 SGHTA and CDR2 FQGNSA.